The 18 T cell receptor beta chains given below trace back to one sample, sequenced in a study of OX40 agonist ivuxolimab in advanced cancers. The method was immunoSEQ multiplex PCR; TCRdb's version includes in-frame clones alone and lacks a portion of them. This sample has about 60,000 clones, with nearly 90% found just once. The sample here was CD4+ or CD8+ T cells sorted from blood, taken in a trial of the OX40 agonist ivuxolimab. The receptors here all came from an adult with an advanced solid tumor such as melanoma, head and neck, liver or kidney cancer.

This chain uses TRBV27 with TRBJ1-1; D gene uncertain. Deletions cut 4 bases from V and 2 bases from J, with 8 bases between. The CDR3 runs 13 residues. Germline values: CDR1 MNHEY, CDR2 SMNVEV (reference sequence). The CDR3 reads CASSWTFNTEAFF. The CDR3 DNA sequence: TGTGCCAGCAGTTGGACTTTTAACACTGAAGCTTTCTTT.

The CDR3 DNA follows: TGTGCCAGCAGCCCCCTAACACCGCGCCTTGGCTACACCTTC. Encoded protein: CASSPLTPRLGYTF. The V and J genes are TRBV5-6 and TRBJ1-2; D not resolved. The CDR3 is 14 amino acids. Trimming pared 4 bases from V and 7 bases from J, leaving 17 bases between. Germline V gives CDR1 SGHDT, CDR2 YYEEEE.

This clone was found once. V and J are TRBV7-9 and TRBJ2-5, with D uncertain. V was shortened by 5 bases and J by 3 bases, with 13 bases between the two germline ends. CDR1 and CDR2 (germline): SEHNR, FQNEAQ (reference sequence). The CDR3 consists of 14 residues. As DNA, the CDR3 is TGTGCCAGCAGCCCTGCGACCCCCAAAGAGACCCAGTACTTC. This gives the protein CASSPATPKETQYF.

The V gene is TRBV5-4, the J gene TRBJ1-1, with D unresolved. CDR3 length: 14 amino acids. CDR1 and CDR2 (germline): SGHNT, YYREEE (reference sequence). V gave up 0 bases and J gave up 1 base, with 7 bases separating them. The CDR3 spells CASSLEHSNTEAFF. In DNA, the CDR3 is TGTGCCAGCAGCTTGGAACACTCGAACACTGAAGCTTTCTTT.

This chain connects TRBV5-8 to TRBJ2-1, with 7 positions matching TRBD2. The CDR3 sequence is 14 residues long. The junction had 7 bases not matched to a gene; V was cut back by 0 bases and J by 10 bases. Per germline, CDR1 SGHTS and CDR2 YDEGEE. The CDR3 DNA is TGTGCCAGCAGCTTGGGATCCGGGCGGGAGGAGCAGTTCTTC. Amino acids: CASSLGSGREEQFF.

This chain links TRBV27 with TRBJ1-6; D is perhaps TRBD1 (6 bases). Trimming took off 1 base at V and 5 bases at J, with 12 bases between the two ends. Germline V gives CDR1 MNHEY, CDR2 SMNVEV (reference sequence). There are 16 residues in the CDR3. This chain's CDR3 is CASSLYPRTDNSPLHF. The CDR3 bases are TGTGCCAGCAGTTTATACCCCAGGACAGATAATTCACCCCTCCACTTT.

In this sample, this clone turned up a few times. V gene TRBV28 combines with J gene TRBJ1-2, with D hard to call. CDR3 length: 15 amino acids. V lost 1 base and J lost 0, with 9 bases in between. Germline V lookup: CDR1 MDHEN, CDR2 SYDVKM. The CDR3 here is CASSLYRRTNYGYTF. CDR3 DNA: TGTGCCAGCAGTTTATACAGACGAACTAACTATGGCTACACCTTC.

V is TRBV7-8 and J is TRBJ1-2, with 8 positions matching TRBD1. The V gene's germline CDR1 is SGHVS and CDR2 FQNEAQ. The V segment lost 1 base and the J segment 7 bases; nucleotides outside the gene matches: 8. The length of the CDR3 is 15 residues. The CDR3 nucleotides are TGTGCCAGCAGCTTAGAATCCCAGGGGGCGGGTGGCTACACCTTC. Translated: CASSLESQGAGGYTF.

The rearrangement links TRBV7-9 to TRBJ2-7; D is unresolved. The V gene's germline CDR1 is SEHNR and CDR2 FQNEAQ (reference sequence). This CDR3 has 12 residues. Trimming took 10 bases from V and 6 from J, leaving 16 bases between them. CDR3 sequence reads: CATRLEPGEQYF. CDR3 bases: TGTGCCACCCGCTTGGAGCCCGGCGAGCAGTACTTC.

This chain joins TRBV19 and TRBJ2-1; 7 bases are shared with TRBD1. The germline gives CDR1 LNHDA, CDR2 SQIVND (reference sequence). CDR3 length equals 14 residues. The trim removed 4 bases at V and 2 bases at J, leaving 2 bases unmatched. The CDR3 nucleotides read TGTGCCAGTAGTACTGGGACAGCCTACAATGAGCAGTTCTTC. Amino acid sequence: CASSTGTAYNEQFF.

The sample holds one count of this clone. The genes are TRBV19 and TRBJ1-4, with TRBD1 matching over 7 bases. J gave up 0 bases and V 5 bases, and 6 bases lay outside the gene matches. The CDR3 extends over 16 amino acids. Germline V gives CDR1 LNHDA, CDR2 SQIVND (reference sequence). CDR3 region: CASSVDRETTNEKLFF. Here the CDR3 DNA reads TGTGCCAGTAGTGTTGACAGGGAAACAACTAATGAAAAACTGTTTTTT. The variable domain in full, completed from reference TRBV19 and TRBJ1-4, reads DGGITQSPKYLFRKEGQNVTLSCEQNLNHDAMYWYRQDPGQGLRLIYYSQIVNDFQKGDIAEGYSVSREKKESFPLTVTSAQKNPTAFYLCASSVDRETTNEKLFFGSGTQLSVL.

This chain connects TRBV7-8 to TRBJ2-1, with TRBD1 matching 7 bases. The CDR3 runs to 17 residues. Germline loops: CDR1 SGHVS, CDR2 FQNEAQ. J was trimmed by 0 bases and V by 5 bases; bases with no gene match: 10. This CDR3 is CASSPRGQARSYNEQFF. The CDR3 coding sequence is TGTGCCAGCAGCCCCCGCGGACAGGCCCGCTCCTACAATGAGCAGTTCTTC.

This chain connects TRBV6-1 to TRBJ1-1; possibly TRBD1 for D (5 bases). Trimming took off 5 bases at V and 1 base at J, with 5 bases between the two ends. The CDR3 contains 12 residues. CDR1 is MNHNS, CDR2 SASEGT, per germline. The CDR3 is CASSQGNTEAFF. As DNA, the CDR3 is TGTGCCAGCAGTCAGGGGAACACTGAAGCTTTCTTT.

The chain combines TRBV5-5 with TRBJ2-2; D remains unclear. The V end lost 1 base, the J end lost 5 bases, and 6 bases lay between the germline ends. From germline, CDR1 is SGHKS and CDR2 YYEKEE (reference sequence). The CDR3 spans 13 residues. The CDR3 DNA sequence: TGTGCCAGCAGCTTGAAGGGAACCGGGGAGCTGTTTTTT. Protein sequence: CASSLKGTGELFF. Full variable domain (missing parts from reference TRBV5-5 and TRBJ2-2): DAGVTQSPTHLIKTRGQQVTLRCSPISGHKSVSWYQQVLGQGPQFIFQYYEKEERGRGNFPDRFSARQFPNYSSELNVNALLLGDSALYLCASSLKGTGELFFGEGSRLTVL.

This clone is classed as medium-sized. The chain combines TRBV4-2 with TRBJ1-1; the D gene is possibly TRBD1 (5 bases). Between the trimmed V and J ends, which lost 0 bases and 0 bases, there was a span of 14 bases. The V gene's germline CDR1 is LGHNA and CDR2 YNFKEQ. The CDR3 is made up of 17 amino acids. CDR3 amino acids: CASSQEGVGPMNTEAFF. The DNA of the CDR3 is TGTGCCAGCAGCCAAGAGGGGGTTGGGCCGATGAACACTGAAGCTTTCTTT.

The CDR3 loop is CASGGRIDEKLFF. Written as DNA, the CDR3 is TGTGCCAGCGGGGGGAGGATTGATGAAAAACTGTTTTTT. V and J are TRBV7-9 and TRBJ1-4, with a tentative D call TRBD1 (5 bases). Germline V gene lookup returns CDR1 SEHNR and CDR2 FQNEAQ (reference sequence). V was pared by 8 bases and J by 6 bases, with 13 bases between. The CDR3 sequence is 13 residues long.

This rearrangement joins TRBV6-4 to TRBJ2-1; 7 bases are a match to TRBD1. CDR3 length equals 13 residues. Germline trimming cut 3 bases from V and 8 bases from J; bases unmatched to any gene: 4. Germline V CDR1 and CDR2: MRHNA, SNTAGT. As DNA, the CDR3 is TGTGCCAGCAGTGAGTTGAGGGGGCATGAGCAGTTCTTC. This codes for CASSELRGHEQFF.

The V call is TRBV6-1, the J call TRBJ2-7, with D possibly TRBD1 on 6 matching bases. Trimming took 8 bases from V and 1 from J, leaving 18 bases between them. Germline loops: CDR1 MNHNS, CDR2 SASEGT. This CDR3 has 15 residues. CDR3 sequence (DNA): TGTGCCAGCTCGCTAGGAAGGGGACAATCCTACGAGCAGTACTTC. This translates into CASSLGRGQSYEQYF.